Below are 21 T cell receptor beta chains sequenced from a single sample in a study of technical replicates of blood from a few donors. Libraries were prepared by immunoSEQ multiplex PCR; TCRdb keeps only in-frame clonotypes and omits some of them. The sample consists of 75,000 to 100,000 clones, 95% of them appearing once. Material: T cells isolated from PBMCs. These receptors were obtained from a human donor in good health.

In DNA, the CDR3 is TGTGCCAGCAGCCAAGATGACGGGACTAGCCCGCCCCCCACAGATACGCAGTATTTT. The encoded protein is CASSQDDGTSPPPTDTQYF. The V call is TRBV4-2, the J call TRBJ2-3; 9 bases fit TRBD2. CDR3 length equals 19 residues. V was clipped by 0 bases and J by 2 bases; unmatched bases: 12. Per the germline V gene, CDR1 is LGHNA and CDR2 is YNFKEQ.

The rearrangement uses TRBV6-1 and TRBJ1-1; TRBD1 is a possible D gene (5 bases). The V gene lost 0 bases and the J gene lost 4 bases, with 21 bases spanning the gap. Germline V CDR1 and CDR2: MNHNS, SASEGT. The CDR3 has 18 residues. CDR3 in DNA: TGTGCCAGCAGTGAAGCGCTCGGGACTCCTTTAAGCGTCACTGAAGCTTTCTTT. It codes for CASSEALGTPLSVTEAFF.

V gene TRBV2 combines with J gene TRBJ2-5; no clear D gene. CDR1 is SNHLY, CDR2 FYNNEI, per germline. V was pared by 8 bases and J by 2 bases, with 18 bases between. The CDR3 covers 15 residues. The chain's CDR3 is CASVTSRHTQETQYF. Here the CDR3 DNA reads TGTGCCAGCGTTACCTCGCGACATACTCAAGAGACCCAGTACTTC.

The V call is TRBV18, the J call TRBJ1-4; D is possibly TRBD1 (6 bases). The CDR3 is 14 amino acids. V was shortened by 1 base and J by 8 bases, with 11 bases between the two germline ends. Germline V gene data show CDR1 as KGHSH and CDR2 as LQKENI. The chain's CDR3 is CASSPRGGLEKLFF. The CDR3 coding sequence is TGTGCCAGCTCACCACGGGGGGGCTTGGAAAAACTGTTTTTT.

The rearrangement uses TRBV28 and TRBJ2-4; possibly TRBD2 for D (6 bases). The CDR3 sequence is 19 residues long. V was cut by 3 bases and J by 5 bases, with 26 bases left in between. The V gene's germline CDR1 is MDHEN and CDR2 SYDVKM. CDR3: CASSFPPIAESRTENIQYF. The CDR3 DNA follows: TGTGCCAGCAGTTTTCCCCCTATAGCGGAAAGCAGAACGGAAAACATTCAGTACTTC.

The CDR3 sequence: CATSRQNYGYTF. DNA for the CDR3: TGTGCCACCAGTAGACAGAACTATGGCTACACCTTC. The rearrangement joins TRBV15 to TRBJ1-2; TRBD1 is a possible D gene (5 bases). Trimming removed 6 bases at V and 2 bases at J, with 7 bases between. The CDR3 is 12 residues long. Germline loops: CDR1 LNHNV, CDR2 YYDKDF (reference sequence).

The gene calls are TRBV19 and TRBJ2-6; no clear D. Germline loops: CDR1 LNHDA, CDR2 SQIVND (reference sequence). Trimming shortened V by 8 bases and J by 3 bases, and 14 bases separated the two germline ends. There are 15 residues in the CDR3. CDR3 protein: CASSPTGFGANVLTF. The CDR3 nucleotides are TGTGCCAGTTCCCCGACTGGTTTTGGGGCCAACGTCCTGACTTTC.

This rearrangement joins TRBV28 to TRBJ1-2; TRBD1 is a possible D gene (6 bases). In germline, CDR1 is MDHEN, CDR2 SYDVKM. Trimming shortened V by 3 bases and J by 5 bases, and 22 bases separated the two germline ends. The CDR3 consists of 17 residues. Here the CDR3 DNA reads TGTGCCAGCAGTTTTGGGGGGGCGATTCCCTCTGGATATGGCTACACCTTC. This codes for CASSFGGAIPSGYGYTF.

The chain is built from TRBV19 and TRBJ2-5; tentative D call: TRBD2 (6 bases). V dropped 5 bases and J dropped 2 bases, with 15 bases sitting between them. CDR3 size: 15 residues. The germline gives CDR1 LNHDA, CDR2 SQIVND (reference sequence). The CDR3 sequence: CASSEEGRSQETQYF. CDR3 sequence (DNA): TGTGCCAGTAGTGAGGAGGGCAGGAGTCAAGAGACCCAGTACTTC.

In DNA form, the CDR3 reads TGTGCCTGGAGTGTCGCAGGGCCCACCCTGAGCACCATATATTTT. Its protein is CAWSVAGPTLSTIYF. This chain joins TRBV30 and TRBJ1-3; tentatively, D is TRBD1 (5 bases). The V end was cut by 0 bases, the J end by 9 bases, with 18 bases between. Germline loops: CDR1 GTSNPN, CDR2 SVGIG (reference sequence). This CDR3 is built from 15 residues. Full variable domain (remainder filled in from reference TRBV30 and TRBJ1-3): SQTIHQWPATLVQPVGSPLSLECTVEGTSNPNLYWYRQAAGRGLQLLFYSVGIGQISSEVPQNLSASRPQDRQFILSSKKLLLSDSGFYLCAWSVAGPTLSTIYFGEGSWLTVV.

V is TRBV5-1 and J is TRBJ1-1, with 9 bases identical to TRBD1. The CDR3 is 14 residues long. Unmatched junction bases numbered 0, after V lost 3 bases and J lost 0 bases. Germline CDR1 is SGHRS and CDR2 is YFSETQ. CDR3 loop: CASSWTGVNTEAFF. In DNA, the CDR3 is TGCGCCAGCAGCTGGACAGGGGTGAACACTGAAGCTTTCTTT.

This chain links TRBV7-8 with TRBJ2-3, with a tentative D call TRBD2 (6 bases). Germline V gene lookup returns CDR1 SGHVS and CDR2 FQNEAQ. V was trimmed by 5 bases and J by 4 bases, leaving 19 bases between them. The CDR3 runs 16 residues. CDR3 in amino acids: CASSPASELFADTQYF. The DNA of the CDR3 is TGTGCCAGCAGCCCTGCTAGCGAGCTTTTCGCAGATACGCAGTATTTT.

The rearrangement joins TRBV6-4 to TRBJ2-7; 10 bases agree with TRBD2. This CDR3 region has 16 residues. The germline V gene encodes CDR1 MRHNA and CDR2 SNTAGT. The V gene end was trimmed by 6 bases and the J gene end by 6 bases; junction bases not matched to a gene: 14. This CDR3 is CASRQSGRAPLCEQYF. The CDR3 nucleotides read TGTGCCAGCAGGCAAAGCGGGAGGGCCCCATTGTGCGAGCAGTACTTC.

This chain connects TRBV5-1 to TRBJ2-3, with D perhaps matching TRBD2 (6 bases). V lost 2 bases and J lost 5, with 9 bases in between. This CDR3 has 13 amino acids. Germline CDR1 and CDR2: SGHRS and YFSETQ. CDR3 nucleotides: TGCGCCAGCAGCTTTTGGGGGGAAGATACGCAGTATTTT. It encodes CASSFWGEDTQYF.

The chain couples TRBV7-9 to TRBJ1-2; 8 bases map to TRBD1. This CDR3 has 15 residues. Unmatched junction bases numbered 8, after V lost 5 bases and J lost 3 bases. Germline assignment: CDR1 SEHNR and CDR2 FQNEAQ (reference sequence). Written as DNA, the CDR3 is TGTGCCAGCAGCGACGTGACAGGGGCGGACTATGGCTACACCTTC. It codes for CASSDVTGADYGYTF.

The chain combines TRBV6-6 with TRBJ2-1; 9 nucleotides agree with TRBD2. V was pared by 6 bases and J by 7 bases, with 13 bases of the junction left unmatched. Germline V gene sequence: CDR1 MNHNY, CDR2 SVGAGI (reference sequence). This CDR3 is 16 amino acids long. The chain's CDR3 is CASRTERLAGRNEQFF. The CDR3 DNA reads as TGTGCCAGCAGAACGGAGAGGCTAGCGGGGCGGAATGAGCAGTTCTTC.

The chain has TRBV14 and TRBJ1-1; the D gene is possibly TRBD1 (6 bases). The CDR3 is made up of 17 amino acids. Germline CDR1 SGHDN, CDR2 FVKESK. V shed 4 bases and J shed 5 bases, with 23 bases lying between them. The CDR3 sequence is CASSLYRTGSGSTEAFF. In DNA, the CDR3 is TGTGCCAGCAGCCTATACCGTACAGGGTCGGGGAGTACTGAAGCTTTCTTT.

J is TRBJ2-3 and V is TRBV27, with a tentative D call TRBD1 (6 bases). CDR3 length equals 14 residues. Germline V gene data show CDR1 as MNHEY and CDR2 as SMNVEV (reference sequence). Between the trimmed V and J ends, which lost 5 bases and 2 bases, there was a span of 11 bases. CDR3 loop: CASSAGTTTDTQYF. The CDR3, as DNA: TGTGCCAGCAGTGCCGGGACAACCACAGATACGCAGTATTTT.

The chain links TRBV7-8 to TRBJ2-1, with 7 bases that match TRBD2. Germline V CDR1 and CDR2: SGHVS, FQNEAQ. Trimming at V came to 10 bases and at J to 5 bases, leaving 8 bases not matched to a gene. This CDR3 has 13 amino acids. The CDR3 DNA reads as TGTGCCACCCGGGACTATTCTCACAATGAGCAGTTCTTC. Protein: CATRDYSHNEQFF.

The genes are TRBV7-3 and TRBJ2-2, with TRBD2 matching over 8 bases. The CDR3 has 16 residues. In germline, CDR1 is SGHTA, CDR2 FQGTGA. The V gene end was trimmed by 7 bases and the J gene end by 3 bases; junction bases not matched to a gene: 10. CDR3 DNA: TGTGCCAGCACCTTCCCGGGGGGGGAGGACACCGGGGAGCTGTTTTTT. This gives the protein CASTFPGGEDTGELFF.

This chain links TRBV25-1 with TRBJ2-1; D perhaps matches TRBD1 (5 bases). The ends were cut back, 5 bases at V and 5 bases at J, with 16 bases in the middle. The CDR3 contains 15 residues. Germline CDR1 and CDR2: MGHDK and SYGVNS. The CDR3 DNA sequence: TGTGCCAGCAGTCGGCAGGGCCTTAATGACAATGAGCAGTTCTTC. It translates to CASSRQGLNDNEQFF.